These 10 T cell receptor beta chains share one sample of origin, sequenced in a study of control samples from healthy donors and cancer patients. Only in-frame clones appear in the TCRdb table, and some are missing; sequencing was by immunoSEQ multiplex PCR. Here the sample spans more than 100,000 clones, roughly 89% being singletons. Material for sequencing was PBMCs. All receptors derive from a man in his 60s with lung cancer.

The chain is built from TRBV5-1 and TRBJ2-2; possibly TRBD1 for D (5 bases). V was pared by 1 base and J by 8 bases, with 12 bases between. Germline V CDR1 and CDR2: SGHRS, YFSETQ. This CDR3 comprises 14 residues. This chain's CDR3 is CASSLWGLEGELFF. Written as DNA, the CDR3 is TGCGCCAGCAGCTTGTGGGGCTTGGAAGGGGAGCTGTTTTTT.

The V gene is TRBV25-1, the J gene TRBJ2-3; 8 bases align to TRBD1. V lost 7 bases to trimming and J lost 0 bases; unmatched junction nucleotides: 3. This CDR3 comprises 14 residues. CDR1 MGHDK and CDR2 SYGVNS come from the germline V gene. In DNA form, the CDR3 reads TGTGCCAGCATTGGACAGGGTAGCACAGATACGCAGTATTTT. Protein product: CASIGQGSTDTQYF.

The V and J genes are TRBV5-4 and TRBJ2-2; possibly TRBD2 for D (6 bases). CDR1 and CDR2 (germline): SGHNT, YYREEE (reference sequence). CDR3 length equals 14 residues. V was pared by 0 bases and J by 7 bases, with 10 bases between. The CDR3 DNA sequence: TGTGCCAGCAGCTTGGAAGACGGGAGCGGGGAGCTGTTTTTT. Encoded protein: CASSLEDGSGELFF.

V and J are TRBV6-5 and TRBJ1-6; a possible D gene is TRBD1 (6 bases). CDR3 size: 14 residues. Germline V gene data show CDR1 as MNHEY and CDR2 as SVGAGI. The V end lost 7 bases, the J end lost 6 bases, and 13 bases lay between the germline ends. The CDR3 nucleotides read TGTGCCAGCAAGGCTGGGGGCCTTAATTCACCCCTCCACTTT. The encoded protein is CASKAGGLNSPLHF.

This sequence joins TRBV4-2 and TRBJ1-4; D gene unclear. Germline V gene lookup returns CDR1 LGHNA and CDR2 YNFKEQ. The V gene lost 1 base and the J gene lost 3 bases, with 9 bases spanning the gap. The CDR3 covers 15 residues. The CDR3 is CASSQAQASNEKLFF. CDR3 DNA: TGTGCCAGCAGCCAAGCTCAGGCCTCTAATGAAAAACTGTTTTTT.

The rearrangement links TRBV19 to TRBJ1-2, with D perhaps TRBD1 (6 bases). Trimming took off 3 bases at V and 6 bases at J, with 17 bases between the two ends. This CDR3 has 15 amino acids. Per germline, CDR1 LNHDA and CDR2 SQIVND (reference sequence). CDR3 in amino acids: CASSISNRVGDGYTF. The CDR3 coding sequence is TGTGCCAGTAGTATTAGCAACAGGGTGGGAGATGGCTACACCTTC.

J is TRBJ2-1 and V is TRBV5-1, with TRBD1 matching over 9 bases. Germline V CDR1 and CDR2: SGHRS, YFSETQ. The CDR3 totals 15 residues. With 5 bases clipped from V and 12 bases from J, the junction kept 15 bases outside the gene matches. As DNA, the CDR3 is TGCGCCAGCAGAACCGGGACAGGGCCCCTCGATGGGCAGTTCTTC. It codes for CASRTGTGPLDGQFF.

A single count supports this clone. The V gene is TRBV29-1, the J gene TRBJ2-7; D might be TRBD1 or TRBD2, each matching 5 bases. Trimming stripped 4 bases from V and 1 base from J, with 11 bases between. This CDR3 has 13 amino acids. The germline gives CDR1 SQVTM, CDR2 ANQGSEA. The DNA for the CDR3 is TGCAGCGTTGTTGGGACGTATTCCTACGAGCAGTACTTC. Protein product: CSVVGTYSYEQYF.

The chain joins TRBV6-1 to TRBJ2-5; 10 positions agree with TRBD2. Germline-derived CDR1 and CDR2 are MNHNS and SASEGT. The CDR3 length is 16 residues. Trimming cost V 2 bases and J 2 bases; bases outside gene matches: 5. This CDR3 is CASSETSTSGQETQYF. CDR3 DNA sequence: TGTGCCAGCAGTGAAACTTCGACTAGCGGGCAAGAGACCCAGTACTTC.

This clone showed up just a few times. This sequence joins TRBV6-5 and TRBJ1-5; 10 nucleotides line up with TRBD1. This CDR3 region has 15 residues. The germline V gene encodes CDR1 MNHEY and CDR2 SVGAGI. J lost 5 bases, V lost 6 bases, and 7 bases had no gene match. CDR3: CASRSRGTGDQPQHF. The CDR3 coding sequence is TGTGCCAGCAGGTCTCGCGGGACAGGGGATCAGCCCCAGCATTTT.